The clone carrying this T cell receptor beta chain appeared a few times. Antigen specificity is unknown. Naive CD4+ cells were CD45RA-selected; the remaining cells were memory. This sample was included in a study of shared clonotypes between healthy human individuals. Regarding the study as a whole: Around 5.4% of naive CD4 clonotypes were common to four donors. Clonotypes shared by all four donors outscored non-shared clonotypes in generation probability.

Original data processing: ImmunoSEQ supplied junction-only sequences lacking quality scores, so filtering was different. Repertoires were generated with immunoSEQ multiplex PCR, while TCRdb's copy carries only in-frame clones and drops some. Clone size and V and J calls were adopted from that table, with D and trimming inferred from the DNA. The sample includes about a million clones, approximately 80% seen only once; the top ten take 0.85% to 1%. Trimming took off 1 base at V and 4 bases at J, with 16 bases between the two ends. Per germline, CDR1 SGHTA and CDR2 FQGTGA. There are 17 residues in the CDR3.

The sample was memory CD4+ T cells from PBMCs. Documented subset: CD45RA-negative fraction. The sequence derives from a man between 18 and 29 years old in good health. Some clones in this sample may be carry-over from other donors' samples. V gene TRBV7-3 combines with J gene TRBJ2-2, with no clear D. In DNA form, the CDR3 reads TGTGCCAGCAGCTTAATTAGCCTACCATGGGGCACCGGGGAGCTGTTTTTT. Its protein is CASSLISLPWGTGELFF.